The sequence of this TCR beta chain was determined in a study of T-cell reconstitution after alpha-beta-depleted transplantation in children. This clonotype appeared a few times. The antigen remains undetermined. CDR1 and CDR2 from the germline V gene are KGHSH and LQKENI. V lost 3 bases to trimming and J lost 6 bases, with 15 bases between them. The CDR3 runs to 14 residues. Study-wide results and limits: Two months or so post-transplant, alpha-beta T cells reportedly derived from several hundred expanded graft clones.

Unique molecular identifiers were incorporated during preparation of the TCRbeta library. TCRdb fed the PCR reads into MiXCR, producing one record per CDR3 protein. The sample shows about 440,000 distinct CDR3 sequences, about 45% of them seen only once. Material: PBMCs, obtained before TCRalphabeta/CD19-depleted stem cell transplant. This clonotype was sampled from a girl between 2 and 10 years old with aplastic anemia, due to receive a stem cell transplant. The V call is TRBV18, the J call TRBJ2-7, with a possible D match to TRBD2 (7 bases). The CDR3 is CASSPSGGSGEQYF. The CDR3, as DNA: TGTGCCAGCTCACCCTCGGGGGGCTCAGGCGAGCAGTACTTC.